The 30 T cell receptor beta chains listed next were all sequenced from one sample in a study of blood T cell repertoires in COVID-19. Clones were sequenced by immunoSEQ multiplex PCR, and TCRdb holds only the in-frame ones, with some missing. The sample has tens of thousands of clones; approximately 75% are singletons. The sequenced material came from peripheral blood. The receptors come from a woman between 45 and 65 years old with acute or convalescent COVID-19.

V gene TRBV28 combines with J gene TRBJ1-6; 7 bases match TRBD1. The germline V gene encodes CDR1 MDHEN and CDR2 SYDVKM. The ends lost 4 bases at V and 8 bases at J; junction bases unmatched: 11. This CDR3 has 16 amino acids. The CDR3 is CASSSRTTGRDSPLHF. The DNA of the CDR3 is TGTGCCAGCAGTTCACGAACGACAGGGAGAGATTCACCCCTCCACTTT.

The CDR3 DNA sequence: TGTGCCAGCAGCCTGGCGGGTTCGATCCGTAGTGGTGGCTACACCTTC. Translated: CASSLAGSIRSGGYTF. The gene calls are TRBV3-1 (or the pseudogene TRBV3-2) and TRBJ1-2; D remains ambiguous. Germline-derived CDR1 and CDR2 are LGHDT and YNNKEL (reference sequence). The V gene lost 4 bases and the J gene lost 7 bases, with 22 bases spanning the gap. The CDR3 has 16 amino acids.

The chain combines TRBV5-1 with TRBJ1-6; possibly TRBD1 for D (6 bases). This CDR3 has 17 residues. The V end was cut by 0 bases, the J end by 0 bases, with 10 bases between. Germline V CDR1 and CDR2: SGHRS, YFSETQ. The CDR3 nucleotides read TGCGCCAGCAGCTTGGTGGGCAGGGGCTCCTATAATTCACCCCTCCACTTT. It yields the protein CASSLVGRGSYNSPLHF.

The rearrangement uses TRBV14 and TRBJ1-1; D is unresolved. CDR1 and CDR2 (germline): SGHDN, FVKESK. The CDR3 totals 13 residues. V was shortened by 2 bases and J by 1 base, with 5 bases between the two germline ends. CDR3 in DNA: TGTGCCAGCAGCCAAAACACGAACACTGAAGCTTTCTTT. Residues: CASSQNTNTEAFF.

This clone was counted a single time. The V and J genes are TRBV20-1 and TRBJ2-1; D remains ambiguous. Per the germline V gene, CDR1 is DFQATT and CDR2 is SNEGSKA (reference sequence). V shed 6 bases and J shed 7 bases, with 7 bases lying between them. The CDR3 loop spans 10 amino acids. The CDR3 bases are TGCAGTGCCCGGTTGAATGAGCAGTTCTTC. This translates into CSARLNEQFF.

V is TRBV3-1 (or the pseudogene TRBV3-2) and J is TRBJ2-4, with 7 bases fitting TRBD2. CDR1 LGHDT and CDR2 YNNKEL come from the germline V gene (reference sequence). CDR3 length equals 14 residues. J lost 7 bases, V lost 4 bases, and 7 bases had no gene match. CDR3 DNA: TGTGCCAGCAGCCTCTCACGGGGGGAGAACATTCAGTACTTC. This gives the protein CASSLSRGENIQYF.

The rearrangement joins TRBV15 to TRBJ2-7; the D gene is possibly TRBD1 (6 bases). V lost 2 bases and J 0 bases, leaving 14 bases between the germline ends. The CDR3 loop spans 16 amino acids. CDR1 is LNHNV and CDR2 is YYDKDF in the germline V gene (reference sequence). The CDR3 DNA reads as TGTGCCACCAGCAGACAAACAGGGTTTTCCTCCTACGAGCAGTACTTC. It encodes CATSRQTGFSSYEQYF.

J is TRBJ2-7 and V is TRBV6-2 or TRBV6-3; possible D gene TRBD1, 5 bases. There are 12 residues in the CDR3. The V gene's germline CDR1 is MNHEY and CDR2 SVGEGT. Trimming shortened V by 2 bases and J by 7 bases, and 9 bases separated the two germline ends. CDR3 bases: TGTGCCAGCAGTTACGAAGGGGATGAGCAGTACTTC. Its translation: CASSYEGDEQYF.

A remark on this clone: Other nucleotide sequences from this sample produce the same CDR3. The genes are TRBV15 and TRBJ2-5; TRBD1 agrees at 7 bases. The germline V gene encodes CDR1 LNHNV and CDR2 YYDKDF (reference sequence). The CDR3 covers 15 residues. V shed 0 bases, J shed 1 base, and the junction held 2 bases outside the gene matches. The CDR3 spells CATSRDSGGQETQYF. The CDR3 DNA reads as TGTGCCACCAGCAGAGATTCAGGGGGCCAAGAGACCCAGTACTTC.

The chain carries TRBV6-6 and TRBJ1-1; D may be TRBD1 (6 bases). The CDR3 is made up of 15 amino acids. The V end lost 8 bases, the J end lost 5 bases, and 21 bases lay between the germline ends. Germline-derived CDR1 and CDR2 are MNHNY and SVGAGI (reference sequence). For the CDR3, the DNA is TGTGCCAGCGAACGGACAGCTCCGGGTGGGACTGAAGCTTTCTTT. Residues: CASERTAPGGTEAFF.

In its sample, this clone was seen a few times. CDR3 sequence (DNA): TGCAGCGCCGGAAGCGAAAGCTATGGCTACACCTTC. Translated: CSAGSESYGYTF. The chain has TRBV29-1 and TRBJ1-2; D is ambiguous. The CDR3 loop spans 12 amino acids. Trimming left V 7 bases short and J 4 bases short, with 13 bases between. Germline values: CDR1 SQVTM, CDR2 ANQGSEA.

V and J are TRBV28 and TRBJ1-2; D might be TRBD1 (6 bases). CDR3 size: 14 residues. V lost 6 bases, J lost 7 bases, and 18 bases lay in between. In germline, CDR1 is MDHEN, CDR2 SYDVKM. In nucleotides, the CDR3 is TGTGCCAGCAGGTCACTCTACAGGGAGAGTGGCTACACCTTC. It specifies CASRSLYRESGYTF.

This sequence joins TRBV6-6 and TRBJ1-2, with D tentatively TRBD1 (5 bases). V was cut by 0 bases and J by 4 bases, with 15 bases left in between. The length of the CDR3 is 16 residues. Germline V CDR1 and CDR2: MNHNY, SVGAGI (reference sequence). CDR3 sequence reads: CASSYSGGAGSYGYTF. The DNA of the CDR3 is TGTGCCAGCAGTTACTCCGGAGGGGCAGGCAGCTATGGCTACACCTTC.

The chain is built from TRBV23-1 and TRBJ1-1; D possibly corresponds to TRBD1 (5 bases). TRBV23-1 is an ORF; its function is uncertain. Trimming took off 5 bases at V and 3 bases at J, with 13 bases between the two ends. This CDR3 contains 14 residues. CDR3 amino acids: CASSWQGPDTEAFF. In nucleotides, the CDR3 is TGCGCCAGCAGTTGGCAGGGTCCAGACACTGAAGCTTTCTTT.

The chain recombines TRBV30 with TRBJ2-7; 7 positions agree with TRBD1. V lost 2 bases, J lost 2 bases, and 9 bases stayed unmatched. Germline values: CDR1 GTSNPN, CDR2 SVGIG (reference sequence). The CDR3 contains 15 residues. CDR3 in amino acids: CAWSRKGTAAYEQYF. CDR3 nucleotides: TGTGCCTGGAGTCGAAAGGGGACAGCTGCCTACGAGCAGTACTTC.

This rearrangement joins TRBV12-3 or TRBV12-4 to TRBJ2-3; 7 bases line up with TRBD2. CDR3 length: 12 amino acids. V gave up 3 bases and J gave up 7 bases; unmatched junction bases: 1. The CDR3 DNA sequence: TGTGCCAGCAGTTTCGGGGGGAATACGCAGTATTTT. Encoded protein: CASSFGGNTQYF.

In its sample, this clone was seen once. The rearrangement uses TRBV3-1 (or the pseudogene TRBV3-2) and TRBJ1-6; 12 bases fit TRBD1. The CDR3 contains 19 residues. Unmatched junction bases numbered 7, after V lost 1 base and J lost 3 bases. Germline V gene sequence: CDR1 LGHDT, CDR2 YNNKEL (reference sequence). DNA of the CDR3: TGTGCCAGCAGCCAAGCCCGGGACAGGGGGCTAAGCTATAATTCACCCCTCCACTTT. Translating gives CASSQARDRGLSYNSPLHF.

This clone was picked up one time. J is TRBJ2-3 and V is TRBV7-2, with D unclear. The V gene's germline CDR1 is SGHTA and CDR2 FQGNSA. Trimming shortened V by 1 base and J by 4 bases, and 9 bases separated the two germline ends. The CDR3 spans 14 residues. The CDR3 DNA sequence: TGTGCCAGCAGCTTAGTACCACGGGCAGATACGCAGTATTTT. Its protein product is CASSLVPRADTQYF.

The chain recombines TRBV3-1 (or the pseudogene TRBV3-2) with TRBJ2-2, with TRBD2 identical over 8 bases. This CDR3 contains 16 residues. The germline V gene has CDR1 LGHDT and CDR2 YNNKEL (reference sequence). The V gene end was trimmed by 4 bases and the J gene end by 5 bases; junction bases not matched to a gene: 9. DNA of the CDR3: TGTGCCAGCAGCCCCACCGTGACGGGGGGGACCGGGGAGCTGTTTTTT. It codes for CASSPTVTGGTGELFF.

The V gene is TRBV5-1, the J gene TRBJ2-3, with 10 bases that match TRBD1. V lost 0 bases, J lost 5 bases, and 3 bases stayed unmatched. Germline V gene data show CDR1 as SGHRS and CDR2 as YFSETQ. This CDR3 has 15 residues. The CDR3 reads CASSLGTGGGDTQYF. The CDR3 nucleotides read TGCGCCAGCAGCTTGGGGACAGGGGGTGGAGATACGCAGTATTTT.

This rearrangement joins TRBV7-9 to TRBJ2-7, with a tentative D call TRBD2 (5 bases). Germline V gene data show CDR1 as SEHNR and CDR2 as FQNEAQ (reference sequence). Trimming took 7 bases from V and 2 from J, leaving 15 bases between them. The CDR3 has 14 residues. CDR3 in amino acids: CASTWGDGTYEQYF. In DNA, the CDR3 is TGTGCCAGCACCTGGGGAGACGGGACCTACGAGCAGTACTTC.

This sequence joins TRBV3-1 (or the pseudogene TRBV3-2) and TRBJ1-1; 8 bases line up with TRBD1. Germline V gives CDR1 LGHDT, CDR2 YNNKEL (reference sequence). This CDR3 spans 14 amino acids. J lost 8 bases, V lost 0 bases, and 5 bases had no gene match. The CDR3 sequence is CASSQEGGDREAFF. For the CDR3, the DNA is TGTGCCAGCAGCCAAGAGGGGGGGGACAGGGAAGCTTTCTTT.

The genes are TRBV6-5 and TRBJ2-1, with TRBD2 matching 8 bases. CDR3 size: 14 residues. The V segment lost 5 bases and the J segment 5 bases; nucleotides outside the gene matches: 5. Germline V gene lookup returns CDR1 MNHEY and CDR2 SVGAGI. The CDR3 sequence: CASSLRGAHNEQFF. Here the CDR3 DNA reads TGTGCCAGCAGTCTGCGGGGGGCACACAATGAGCAGTTCTTC.

The chain links TRBV11-2 to TRBJ1-1, with 7 nucleotides matching TRBD1. Germline V gives CDR1 SGHAT, CDR2 FQNNGV. The CDR3 is 14 residues long. V lost 0 bases to trimming and J lost 6 bases; unmatched junction nucleotides: 4. This chain's CDR3 is CASSLDLTGSEAFF. The CDR3 nucleotides read TGTGCCAGCAGCTTAGATCTGACAGGGTCTGAAGCTTTCTTT.

The chain joins TRBV18 to TRBJ1-1, with D possibly being TRBD1 (5 bases). This CDR3 is built from 14 residues. V dropped 3 bases and J dropped 1 base, with 9 bases sitting between them. CDR1 and CDR2 (germline): KGHSH, LQKENI. DNA of the CDR3: TGTGCCAGCTCACCGACAGTCCCGAACACTGAAGCTTTCTTT. This gives the protein CASSPTVPNTEAFF.

The J gene is TRBJ1-6, the V gene TRBV27, with a weak D call TRBD1 (5 bases). The CDR3 runs to 16 residues. The germline gives CDR1 MNHEY, CDR2 SMNVEV (reference sequence). V lost 0 bases and J lost 0, with 6 bases in between. CDR3 in amino acids: CASSLSGDSYNSPLHF. Written as DNA, the CDR3 is TGTGCCAGCAGTTTATCAGGGGACTCCTATAATTCACCCCTCCACTTT.

The rearrangement uses TRBV20-1 and TRBJ2-2, with D maybe TRBD1 (7 bases). V was pared by 3 bases and J by 7 bases, with 12 bases between. CDR1 and CDR2 from the germline V gene are DFQATT and SNEGSKA (reference sequence). This CDR3 is 13 amino acids long. The CDR3 is CSASQGGNGELFF. The DNA of the CDR3 is TGCAGTGCTAGTCAGGGGGGAAACGGGGAGCTGTTTTTT.

The CDR3 loop is CASSLAGRGQGLEQYF. As DNA, the CDR3 is TGTGCCAGCAGCTTAGCGGGGAGGGGACAGGGGCTCGAGCAGTACTTC. The chain employs TRBV7-9 and TRBJ2-7, with 10 bases fitting TRBD1. V lost 0 bases and J lost 6; bases outside the gene matches: 8. The CDR3 has 16 amino acids. Looked up from germline, CDR1 is SEHNR and CDR2 is FQNEAQ (reference sequence). The full variable domain, its missing parts supplied by reference TRBV7-9 and TRBJ2-7, is DTGVSQNPRHKITKRGQNVTFRCDPISEHNRLYWYRQTLGQGPEFLTYFQNEAQLEKSRLLSDRFSAERPKGSFSTLEIQRTEQGDSAMYLCASSLAGRGQGLEQYFGPGTRLTVT.

The chain has TRBV27 and TRBJ1-1; tentatively, D is TRBD1 (6 bases). The ends were cut back, 6 bases at V and 4 bases at J, with 15 bases in the middle. Germline CDR1 reads MNHEY; CDR2 reads SMNVEV (reference sequence). The CDR3 loop spans 14 amino acids. The CDR3 DNA reads as TGTGCCAGCAGGGCGGGGGCTAAGGGCACTGAAGCTTTCTTT. Translated, it gives CASRAGAKGTEAFF.

Here the CDR3 reads CASMTGGKHSPLHF. In nucleotides, the CDR3 is TGTGCCAGCATGACAGGGGGGAAACATTCACCCCTCCACTTT. This sequence joins TRBV28 and TRBJ1-6; TRBD1 aligns across 9 bases. The CDR3 spans 14 residues. Germline-derived CDR1 and CDR2 are MDHEN and SYDVKM. V shed 7 bases, J shed 8 bases, and the junction held 6 bases outside the gene matches.